Sequencing of this T cell receptor beta chain was carried out in a study of blood T cell repertoires in COVID-19. The wider study: Samples came from the United States, Italy and Spain, spanning acute and convalescent COVID-19. PBMCs, B-cell-depleted T cells, or T cells were the source of the cDNA or gDNA that made up the material.

In the original analysis: Counts of nucleated cells, estimated from reference gene primer amplification, were obtained. The data were produced by immunoSEQ multiplex PCR, yet TCRdb's version contains in-frame clones alone and is incomplete. V and J calls plus clone size are reproduced from that table; the DNA served to infer D and trimming. The sample carries under 300,000 clones, 70% to 90% recorded once. The material sequenced was peripheral blood. The TCR sequence derives from a woman in her 70s with acute or convalescent COVID-19.

CDR3 in DNA: TGTGCCTGGAGAAGTCTTGACAGCCGCTACGAGCAGTACTTC. This gives the protein CAWRSLDSRYEQYF. The V call is TRBV30, the J call TRBJ2-7; a possible D gene is TRBD1 (5 bases). V was pared by 3 bases and J by 3 bases, with 15 bases between. The CDR3 contains 14 residues. Germline loops: CDR1 GTSNPN, CDR2 SVGIG (reference sequence).